This T cell receptor (beta chain) was captured in a study of blood T cell repertoires in COVID-19. Study in general: The origin of the acute and convalescent COVID-19 samples was the United States, Italy and Spain. T cells, B-cell-depleted T cells, or PBMCs provided the cDNA or gDNA that served as material.

The authors' processing: Using reference gene primer amplification, nucleated cell counts were estimated. This table comes from immunoSEQ multiplex PCR, and its TCRdb copy is limited to in-frame clones, with some not included. V and J calls and clone size are given by that table; D and trimming were obtained from the DNA. The data hold around 90,000 clones, with about 81% observed a single time. V lost 5 bases and J 9 bases, leaving 17 bases between the germline ends. The CDR3 has 14 amino acids. The V gene's germline CDR1 is GTSNPN and CDR2 SVGIG (reference sequence). Sequenced input: peripheral blood. The receptor was derived from a human donor in a cohort sampled during active COVID-19. The chain is built from TRBV30 and TRBJ1-6; a possible D gene is TRBD1 (5 bases). As DNA, the CDR3 is TGTGCCTGGGGGGCGGGGGTCCGGCGTTCACCCCTCCACTTT. Translation: CAWGAGVRRSPLHF.